The 26 T cell receptor beta chains reported below all come from one sample, sequenced in a study of radiation and T cells in renal cell carcinoma. Method: immunoSEQ multiplex PCR; TCRdb's copy keeps in-frame clones and lacks some. The sample carries 60,000 to 75,000 clones, more than 60% recorded once. Time point described: blood 4 weeks post-SBRT, at nephrectomy. Noted treatment: 15 Gy SBRT to primary tumor, nephrectomy 4 weeks later. This material consisted of blood, taken from a patient whose treatment included radiotherapy and nephrectomy. Source of these receptors: a man in his sixties with renal cell carcinoma.

This chain uses TRBV7-8 with TRBJ2-3; a weak D match, TRBD2 (6 bases). This CDR3 is built from 14 residues. Germline CDR1 and CDR2: SGHVS and FQNEAQ. V gave up 4 bases and J gave up 1 base, with 9 bases separating them. CDR3 DNA sequence: TGTGCCAGCAGCTATAGCGGTGGCACAGATACGCAGTATTTT. Translating gives CASSYSGGTDTQYF. Complete variable domain (other parts from reference TRBV7-8 and TRBJ2-3): GAGVSQSPRYKVAKRGQDVALRCDPISGHVSLFWYQQALGQGPEFLTYFQNEAQLDKSGLPSDRFFAERPEGSVSTLKIQRTQQEDSAVYLCASSYSGGTDTQYFGPGTRLTVL.

This clone appeared a single time. The V gene is TRBV30, the J gene TRBJ2-3, with no clear D. V was trimmed by 4 bases and J by 2 bases, leaving 10 bases between them. The CDR3 has 13 amino acids. Germline V gene lookup returns CDR1 GTSNPN and CDR2 SVGIG (reference sequence). CDR3 coding DNA: TGTGCCTGGACATACTACAACACAGATACGCAGTATTTT. It codes for CAWTYYNTDTQYF.

The chain is built from TRBV18 and TRBJ1-2; 8 positions agree with TRBD1. This CDR3 region has 14 residues. From germline, CDR1 is KGHSH and CDR2 LQKENI. The V gene end was trimmed by 3 bases and the J gene end by 4 bases; junction bases not matched to a gene: 4. The CDR3: CASSPRQGTYGYTF. As DNA, the CDR3 is TGTGCCAGCTCACCCCGACAGGGGACCTATGGCTACACCTTC.

This chain's CDR3 is CASSQSFPPREQYV. The CDR3 DNA follows: TGTGCCAGCAGCCAAAGTTTCCCCCCTAGAGAGCAGTACGTC. V and J are TRBV14 and TRBJ2-7, with no clear D. The CDR3 totals 14 residues. V lost 2 bases and J lost 7, with 15 bases in between. Germline V CDR1 and CDR2: SGHDN, FVKESK.

V and J are TRBV6-1 and TRBJ2-7, with a tentative D call TRBD2 (6 bases). CDR1 is MNHNS and CDR2 is SASEGT in the germline V gene. The CDR3 covers 12 residues. Deletions cut 7 bases from V and 4 bases from J, with 11 bases between. CDR3 DNA: TGTGCCAGCACCTCGGGGGAGTACGAGCAGTACGTC. Protein product: CASTSGEYEQYV.

The chain couples TRBV5-1 to TRBJ2-5; 8 bases are shared with TRBD2. The germline CDR1 and CDR2 sequences are SGHRS and YFSETQ. V lost 6 bases to trimming and J lost 2 bases; unmatched junction nucleotides: 12. The CDR3 runs 16 residues. The CDR3: CASTSGVAGSQETQYF. CDR3 bases: TGCGCCAGCACTTCCGGAGTAGCGGGGAGTCAAGAGACCCAGTACTTC.

CDR3 amino acids: CASSPLGTGPPHEQYF. The CDR3 coding sequence is TGTGCCAGCAGCCCGTTAGGGACAGGTCCTCCCCACGAGCAGTACTTC. This chain connects TRBV11-2 to TRBJ2-7; 8 nucleotides match TRBD1. The CDR3 spans 16 residues. Germline-derived CDR1 and CDR2 are SGHAT and FQNNGV. Trimming removed 5 bases from V and 5 bases from J; junction bases left unmatched: 14. The full variable domain, with the rest looked up from reference TRBV11-2 and TRBJ2-7, is EAGVAQSPRYKIIEKRQSVAFWCNPISGHATLYWYQQILGQGPKLLIQFQNNGVVDDSQLPKDRFSAERLKGVDSTLKIQPAKLEDSAVYLCASSPLGTGPPHEQYFGPGTRLTVT.

This chain uses TRBV30 with TRBJ2-5; 9 bases line up with TRBD1. The DNA end is more similar to TRBJ2-7, so the J call may be wrong. The CDR3 is 14 amino acids. Germline V gene data show CDR1 as GTSNPN and CDR2 as SVGIG (reference sequence). The CDR3 reads CAWRSPDRGGEQYF. CDR3 coding DNA: TGTGCCTGGAGGTCCCCGGACAGGGGTGGCGAGCAGTACTTC.

DNA for the CDR3: TGTGCCAGCAGCCCGGGGGGGCTATGGATCTACAATGAGCAGTTCTTC. Translated: CASSPGGLWIYNEQFF. The rearrangement joins TRBV9 to TRBJ2-1; 8 bases align to TRBD2. Trimming removed 4 bases from V and 3 bases from J; junction bases left unmatched: 9. Germline CDR1 and CDR2: SGDLS and YYNGEE. The CDR3 has 16 amino acids.

This CDR3 reads CASSFGTSGINEQFF. DNA of the CDR3: TGTGCCAGCAGTTTCGGGACTAGCGGGATCAATGAGCAGTTCTTC. The chain employs TRBV27 and TRBJ2-1; 13 bases align to TRBD2. J lost 6 bases, V lost 3 bases, and 2 bases had no gene match. This CDR3 spans 15 amino acids. Germline V gene data show CDR1 as MNHEY and CDR2 as SMNVEV (reference sequence).

The chain links TRBV5-1 to TRBJ1-2; D is possibly TRBD1 (5 bases). V was trimmed by 2 bases and J by 0 bases, leaving 8 bases between them. The germline gives CDR1 SGHRS, CDR2 YFSETQ. The CDR3 consists of 14 residues. DNA of the CDR3: TGCGCCAGCAGCTTAACAGGAGCTAACTATGGCTACACCTTC. Protein sequence: CASSLTGANYGYTF.

This clone was counted a few times. The chain links TRBV6-1 to TRBJ2-7, with 9 bases that match TRBD2. The CDR3 totals 15 residues. Germline loops: CDR1 MNHNS, CDR2 SASEGT. The V segment lost 1 base and the J segment 4 bases; nucleotides outside the gene matches: 5. CDR3 coding DNA: TGTGCCAGCAGTGAAGGACTAGCGGCTCTATACGAGCAGTACTTC. Protein product: CASSEGLAALYEQYF.

The chain joins TRBV2 to TRBJ2-1; D uncertain. From germline, CDR1 is SNHLY and CDR2 FYNNEI. There are 12 residues in the CDR3. Trimming stripped 1 base from V and 7 bases from J, with 5 bases between. The CDR3, as DNA: TGTGCCAGCAGTGAAGAGCGAAATGAGCAGTTCTTC. It translates to CASSEERNEQFF.

The rearrangement links TRBV5-1 to TRBJ2-1; perhaps TRBD2 as D (7 bases). Trimming removed 3 bases at V and 5 bases at J, with 12 bases between. Germline V gives CDR1 SGHRS, CDR2 YFSETQ. The CDR3 consists of 14 residues. The CDR3 bases are TGCGCCAGCAGCTGGCGGGGGCAAGACAATGAGCAGTTCTTC. It yields the protein CASSWRGQDNEQFF.

The chain employs TRBV7-8 and TRBJ2-7; the D call may be TRBD1 or TRBD2 (5 bases each). This CDR3 region has 16 residues. Germline lookup yields CDR1 SGHVS and CDR2 FQNEAQ. The V and J ends lost 6 bases and 7 bases respectively, with 25 bases between them. This CDR3 reads CASRKRTPGQKGEQYV. The DNA for the CDR3 is TGTGCCAGCAGAAAAAGGACACCGGGGCAGAAGGGAGAGCAGTACGTC.

The chain employs TRBV5-4 and TRBJ2-1; 9 nucleotides line up with TRBD2. The CDR3 runs to 18 residues. Germline CDR1 and CDR2: SGHNT and YYREEE (reference sequence). With 0 bases clipped from V and 5 bases from J, the junction kept 12 bases outside the gene matches. The chain's CDR3 is CASSLGLAAMYEDNEQFF. The CDR3 DNA follows: TGTGCCAGCAGCTTGGGACTAGCGGCTATGTACGAGGACAATGAGCAGTTCTTC.

J is TRBJ1-2 and V is TRBV5-8, with D possibly TRBD1 on 5 matching bases. Trimming left V 4 bases short and J 2 bases short, with 12 bases between. CDR3 length: 14 amino acids. The germline V gene encodes CDR1 SGHTS and CDR2 YDEGEE. CDR3 nucleotide sequence: TGTGCCAGCAGCCCGATTACAGGCAACTATGGCTACACCTTC. Protein sequence: CASSPITGNYGYTF. Filled out from reference TRBV5-8 and TRBJ1-2, the complete variable domain reads EAGVTQSPTHLIKTRGQQATLRCSPISGHTSVYWYQQALGLGLQFLLWYDEGEERNRGNFPPRFSGRQFPNYSSELNVNALELEDSALYLCASSPITGNYGYTFGSGTRLTVV.

The V and J genes are TRBV10-3 and TRBJ1-2; TRBD1 aligns across 7 bases. The trim removed 6 bases at V and 1 base at J, leaving 5 bases unmatched. Germline CDR1 ENHRY, CDR2 SYGVKD. CDR3 length: 14 amino acids. CDR3 sequence: CAISLDRDNYGYTF. CDR3 nucleotide sequence: TGTGCCATCAGCCTTGACAGGGATAACTATGGCTACACCTTC.

The J gene is TRBJ1-3, the V gene TRBV6-6, with D uncertain. The CDR3 sequence is 16 residues long. V lost 0 bases and J 1 base, leaving 10 bases between the germline ends. From germline, CDR1 is MNHNY and CDR2 SVGAGI (reference sequence). Here the CDR3 reads CASSYSAINSGNTIYF. The CDR3 DNA follows: TGTGCCAGCAGTTACTCGGCCATAAATTCTGGAAACACCATATATTTT.

This clone was seen more than once but under ten times. The chain employs TRBV11-3 and TRBJ1-1; D remains ambiguous. The ends were cut back, 0 bases at V and 4 bases at J, with 6 bases in the middle. The germline V gene has CDR1 SGHNT and CDR2 YENEEA. The CDR3 loop spans 13 amino acids. The CDR3 loop reads CASSLESSTEAFF. The DNA of the CDR3 is TGTGCCAGCAGCTTAGAGAGTAGCACTGAAGCTTTCTTT. Full variable domain (missing parts from reference TRBV11-3 and TRBJ1-1): EAGVVQSPRYKIIEKKQPVAFWCNPISGHNTLYWYLQNLGQGPELLIRYENEEAVDDSQLPKDRFSAERLKGVDSTLKIQPAELGDSAVYLCASSLESSTEAFFGQGTRLTVV.

This chain connects TRBV30 to TRBJ2-1; a possible D gene is TRBD1 (5 bases). V lost 0 bases to trimming and J lost 10 bases, with 13 bases between them. The CDR3 covers 13 residues. CDR1 GTSNPN and CDR2 SVGIG come from the germline V gene (reference sequence). CDR3 sequence (DNA): TGTGCCTGGAGTGTAGTGTCTAACAGGGAGCAGTTCTTC. Translation gives CAWSVVSNREQFF.

This clone was recorded a few times. V gene TRBV11-2 combines with J gene TRBJ2-5; TRBD1 is a possible D gene (5 bases). V lost 0 bases to trimming and J lost 2 bases, with 10 bases between them. This CDR3 is 15 amino acids long. CDR1 SGHAT and CDR2 FQNNGV come from the germline V gene. In DNA form, the CDR3 reads TGTGCCAGCAGCTTAGATATTGCAGGGCAAGAGACCCAGTACTTC. It codes for CASSLDIAGQETQYF.

V usage is TRBV7-2 and J usage is TRBJ2-3, with D perhaps TRBD2 (6 bases). From germline, CDR1 is SGHTA and CDR2 FQGNSA. This CDR3 comprises 14 residues. V lost 6 bases and J lost 3, with 13 bases in between. The CDR3 DNA reads TGTGCCAGCAGTCCCGGGAGCCATACAGATACGCAGTATTTT. Residues: CASSPGSHTDTQYF.

This chain connects TRBV9 to TRBJ1-1; possible D gene TRBD1, 5 bases. The CDR3 runs to 18 residues. Trimming took 3 bases from V and 1 from J, leaving 22 bases between them. Germline V gene lookup returns CDR1 SGDLS and CDR2 YYNGEE. This CDR3 is CASSDPTEKGRGNTEAFF. CDR3 DNA: TGTGCCAGCAGCGACCCTACGGAAAAGGGGAGGGGGAACACTGAAGCTTTCTTT.

The chain combines TRBV6-1 with TRBJ2-4; TRBD1 matches 7 bases. J was trimmed by 6 bases and V by 8 bases; bases with no gene match: 13. This CDR3 has 15 amino acids. CDR1 is MNHNS and CDR2 is SASEGT in the germline V gene. CDR3 in DNA: TGTGCCAGCGTCCGACAGGGCCGGGGATTAAACATTCAGTACTTC. Residues: CASVRQGRGLNIQYF.

The V gene is TRBV19, the J gene TRBJ2-6, with a possible D match to TRBD1 (6 bases). Trimming removed 4 bases from V and 0 bases from J, with 10 bases in between. This CDR3 has 16 amino acids. The germline V gene encodes CDR1 LNHDA and CDR2 SQIVND (reference sequence). The CDR3 DNA reads TGTGCCAGTAGTAGTGACAGGAACTCTGGGGCCAACGTCCTGACTTTC. Encoded protein: CASSSDRNSGANVLTF.